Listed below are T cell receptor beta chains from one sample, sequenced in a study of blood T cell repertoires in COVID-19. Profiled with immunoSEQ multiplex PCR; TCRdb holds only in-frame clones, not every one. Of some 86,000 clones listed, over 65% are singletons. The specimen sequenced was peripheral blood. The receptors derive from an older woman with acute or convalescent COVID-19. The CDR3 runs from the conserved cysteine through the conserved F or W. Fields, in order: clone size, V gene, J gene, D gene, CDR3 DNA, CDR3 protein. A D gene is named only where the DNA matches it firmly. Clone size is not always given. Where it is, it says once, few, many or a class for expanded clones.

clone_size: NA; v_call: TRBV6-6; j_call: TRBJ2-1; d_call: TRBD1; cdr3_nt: TGTGCCAGCAAAGGGGGACAGGGGAATCATGAGCAGTTCTTC; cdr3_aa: CASKGGQGNHEQFF
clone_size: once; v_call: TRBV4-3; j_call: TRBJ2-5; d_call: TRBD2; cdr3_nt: TGCGCCAGCAGCCAAGAAGCGGGGTACCAAGAGACCCAGTACTTC; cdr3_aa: CASSQEAGYQETQYF
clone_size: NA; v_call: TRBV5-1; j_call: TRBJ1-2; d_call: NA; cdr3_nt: TGCGCCAGCAGCTTGAGTGCAGGGGCGAGACCAAACTATGGCTACACCTTC; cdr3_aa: CASSLSAGARPNYGYTF
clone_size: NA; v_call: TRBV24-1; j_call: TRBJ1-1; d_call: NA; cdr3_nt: TGTGCCACCAGTGATAGGGGGAACACTGAAGCTTTCTTT; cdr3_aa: CATSDRGNTEAFF
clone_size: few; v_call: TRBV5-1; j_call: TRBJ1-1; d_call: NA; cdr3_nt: TGCGCCAGCAGCTTCTCCGGGACTACTGAAGCTTTCTTT; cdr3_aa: CASSFSGTTEAFF
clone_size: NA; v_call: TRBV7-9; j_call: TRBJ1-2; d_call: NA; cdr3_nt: TGTGCCAGCAGCGGACAATTCGGACGTGGCTACACCTTC; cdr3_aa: CASSGQFGRGYTF
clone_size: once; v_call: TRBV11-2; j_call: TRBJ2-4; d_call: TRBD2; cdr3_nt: TGTGCCAGCAGCTTAGGTCCCGGGGAGGGCCCTCACCCGGGGAACATTCAGTACTTC; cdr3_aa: CASSLGPGEGPHPGNIQYF
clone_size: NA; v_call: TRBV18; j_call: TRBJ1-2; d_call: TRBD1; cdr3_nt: TGTGCCAGCTCACCGGACAGGTATTATGGCTACACCTTC; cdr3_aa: CASSPDRYYGYTF
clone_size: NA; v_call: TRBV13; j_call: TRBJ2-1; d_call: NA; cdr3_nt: TGTGCCAGCAGCTTAGGTCTATCGGATGAGCAGTTCTTC; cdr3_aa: CASSLGLSDEQFF
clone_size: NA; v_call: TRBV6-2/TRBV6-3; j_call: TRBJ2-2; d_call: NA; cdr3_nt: TGTGCCAGCAGTTACCCGGGGGTACGCACCGGGGAGCTGTTTTTT; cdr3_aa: CASSYPGVRTGELFF
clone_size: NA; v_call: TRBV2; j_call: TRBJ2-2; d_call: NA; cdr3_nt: TGTGCCAGCAGTGTCGAGGGCCTAACGAACACCGGGGAGCTGTTTTTT; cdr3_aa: CASSVEGLTNTGELFF
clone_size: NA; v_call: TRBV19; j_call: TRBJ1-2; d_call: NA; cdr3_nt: TGTGCCAGTGTTAAAACAGGGTTTTGGAATGGCTACACCTTC; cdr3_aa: CASVKTGFWNGYTF
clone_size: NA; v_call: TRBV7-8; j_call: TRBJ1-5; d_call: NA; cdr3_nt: TGTGCCAGCAGCCCTTCTAATGAGAATCAGCCCCAGCATTTT; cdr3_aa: CASSPSNENQPQHF
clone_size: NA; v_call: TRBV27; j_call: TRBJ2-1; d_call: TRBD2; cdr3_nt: TGTGCCAGCAGTTTATCGTATTCTAGTCTAACTAGCGGGAGGCGGAATGAGCAGTTCTTC; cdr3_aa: CASSLSYSSLTSGRRNEQFF
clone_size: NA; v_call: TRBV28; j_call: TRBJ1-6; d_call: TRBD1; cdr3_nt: TGTGCCAGCAGCCCAACCCGACAGGGGTCTACCTATAATTCACCCCTCCACTTT; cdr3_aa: CASSPTRQGSTYNSPLHF